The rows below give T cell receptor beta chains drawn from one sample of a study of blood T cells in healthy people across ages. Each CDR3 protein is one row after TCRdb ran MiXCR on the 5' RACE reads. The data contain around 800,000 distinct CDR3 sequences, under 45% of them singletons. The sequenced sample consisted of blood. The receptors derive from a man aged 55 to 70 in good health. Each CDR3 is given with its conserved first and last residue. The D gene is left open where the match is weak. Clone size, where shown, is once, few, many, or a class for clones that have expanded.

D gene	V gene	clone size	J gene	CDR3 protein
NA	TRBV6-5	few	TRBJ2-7	CASSNSAVGSYEQYF
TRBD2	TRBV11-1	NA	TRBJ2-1	CASSLAPAGGPQFF
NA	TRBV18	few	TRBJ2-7	CASSRRETGMGYEQYF
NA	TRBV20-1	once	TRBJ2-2	CSASHRTGELFF
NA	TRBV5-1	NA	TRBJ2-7	CASSLASPGVPYEQYF
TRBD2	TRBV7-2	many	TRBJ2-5	CASSPQGGGGALETQYF
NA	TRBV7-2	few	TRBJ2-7	CASSLLYSTYEQYF
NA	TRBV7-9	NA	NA	CASRRGVETQYF
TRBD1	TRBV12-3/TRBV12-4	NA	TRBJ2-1	CASTQGDRVYNEQLF
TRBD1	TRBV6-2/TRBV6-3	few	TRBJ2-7	CASSYSDRGSEQYF
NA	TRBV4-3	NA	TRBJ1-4	CASSPKYRNEKLFF
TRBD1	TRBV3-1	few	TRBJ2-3	CASSQDGQGPDTQYF
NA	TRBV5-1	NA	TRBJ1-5	CASSAVGNQPQHF
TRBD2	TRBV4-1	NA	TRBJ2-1	CASSKGTSGTYNEQFF
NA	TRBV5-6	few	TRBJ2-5	CASSLSRAQETQYF
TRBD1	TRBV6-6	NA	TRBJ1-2	CASKAGTGGGYTF
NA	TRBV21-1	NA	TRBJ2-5	CATKSHRRGPGEQYF
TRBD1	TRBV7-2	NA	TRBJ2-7	CASSSGTGGIYEQYF
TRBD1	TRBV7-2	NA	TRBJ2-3	CASSFRPRTGTGTDTQYF
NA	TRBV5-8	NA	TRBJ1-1	CASSPIHGMNTEAFF
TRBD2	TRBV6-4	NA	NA	CASGAERGFEQYF
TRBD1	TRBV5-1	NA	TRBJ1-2	CASSPFDRAGGYTF
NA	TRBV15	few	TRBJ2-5	CATSRAGVRETQYF
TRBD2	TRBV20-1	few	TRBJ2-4	CSARSSGGENIQYF
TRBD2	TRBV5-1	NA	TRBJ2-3	CASSFIAGVTDTQYF
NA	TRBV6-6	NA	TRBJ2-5	CASRQGCSQETQYF
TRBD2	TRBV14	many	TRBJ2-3	CASSQDSPLAGVDTQYF